This section outlines one TCR beta chain sequence together with its context. Its target is unknown. V was trimmed by 8 bases and J by 3 bases, leaving 13 bases between them. Germline V gene sequence: CDR1 SQVTM, CDR2 ANQGSEA. This CDR3 spans 12 amino acids. The data are from a study of cytomegalovirus exposure and HLA in healthy donors. Measured with immunoSEQ multiplex PCR; TCRdb has only the in-frame clones, and not every one. The sample lists tens of thousands of clones; roughly 97% were seen once. Study observations and caveats: The study designated fewer than 200 TCR beta chains cytomegalovirus-associated. It was confirmed in vitro that a few of the CMV-associated chains were specific for CMV antigens. A subsequent analysis found that TCR clusters from the first cohort also tended to co-occur in the roughly 120 validation repertoires, with approximately 94% of cluster scores above 0. High sensitivity and specificity were reportedly achieved when the classifier diagnosed cytomegalovirus status.

The sample consisted of PBMCs. This clonotype originated in a young man in good health and CMV-seronegative. The chain joins TRBV29-1 to TRBJ1-1; D perhaps matches TRBD1 (5 bases). The CDR3 here is CSWTQQDTEAFF. CDR3 DNA: TGCAGCTGGACACAGCAAGACACTGAAGCTTTCTTT.